These 26 T cell receptor beta chains were sequenced from one sample in a study of CD8 T cells in acute hepatitis C reinfection. TCRdb's table, derived via immunoSEQ multiplex PCR, lists solely in-frame clones and lacks some. Of 30,000 to 45,000 clones in the sample, around 85% were seen once. Indicated time point: naive CD8 control sorted from an acute-time-point sample. The sequenced sample consisted of naive CD8+ T cells from PBMCs. These receptors all stem from a woman younger than 30 who spontaneously cleared hepatitis C infection.

This clone was detected only a few times. This rearrangement joins TRBV2 to TRBJ1-1; D unresolved. The CDR3 sequence is 14 residues long. V lost 2 bases, J lost 6 bases, and 13 bases lay in between. The V gene's germline CDR1 is SNHLY and CDR2 FYNNEI. The CDR3 region is CASSETARWAEAFF. The DNA of the CDR3 is TGTGCCAGCAGTGAAACGGCAAGATGGGCTGAAGCTTTCTTT.

This clone was picked up a small number of times. The J gene is TRBJ2-7, the V gene TRBV7-9; TRBD1 aligns across 9 bases. Germline assignment: CDR1 SEHNR and CDR2 FQNEAQ (reference sequence). CDR3 length: 15 amino acids. V lost 5 bases, J lost 6 bases, and 11 bases stayed unmatched. The CDR3 loop is CASSLGGTGRGEQYF. CDR3 coding DNA: TGTGCCAGCAGCCTAGGAGGGACAGGGAGAGGCGAGCAGTACTTC.

The chain recombines TRBV14 with TRBJ2-1; D possibly matches TRBD1 or TRBD2 (6 bases each). Germline CDR1 reads SGHDN; CDR2 reads FVKESK. This CDR3 spans 16 amino acids. V gave up 4 bases and J gave up 5 bases, with 18 bases separating them. CDR3 nucleotide sequence: TGTGCCAGCAGCCCCCTCCAGGGGACTTCTAACAATGAGCAGTTCTTC. This codes for CASSPLQGTSNNEQFF.

V is TRBV19 and J is TRBJ2-7, with a tentative D call TRBD2 (5 bases). V dropped 4 bases and J dropped 4 bases, with 11 bases sitting between them. The CDR3 is 13 amino acids. The germline CDR1 and CDR2 sequences are LNHDA and SQIVND (reference sequence). The CDR3 DNA is TGTGCCAGTAGTAACCGGGAAGGGTACGAGCAGTACTTC. Residues: CASSNREGYEQYF.

The chain is built from TRBV9 and TRBJ2-1; D gene unclear. This CDR3 has 13 amino acids. CDR1 and CDR2 from the germline V gene are SGDLS and YYNGEE. V was pared by 3 bases and J by 1 base, with 5 bases between. The CDR3 sequence: CASSGISYNEQFF. CDR3 nucleotides: TGTGCCAGCAGCGGGATTTCCTACAATGAGCAGTTCTTC. Together with reference TRBV9 and TRBJ2-1, the CDR3 gives the full variable domain: DSGVTQTPKHLITATGQRVTLRCSPRSGDLSVYWYQQSLDQGLQFLIQYYNGEERAKGNILERFSAQQFPDLHSELNLSSLELGDSALYFCASSGISYNEQFFGPGTRLTVL.

The DNA for the CDR3 is TGCGCCAGCAGCTTGACGGGGAGCACAGATACGCAGTATTTT. This gives the protein CASSLTGSTDTQYF. The chain carries TRBV5-1 and TRBJ2-3; tentative D call: TRBD2 (5 bases). CDR1 and CDR2 (germline): SGHRS, YFSETQ. The CDR3 length is 14 residues. The V and J ends lost 1 base and 0 bases respectively, with 6 bases between them.

The chain has TRBV29-1 and TRBJ2-1; 8 nucleotides align to TRBD2. This CDR3 spans 13 amino acids. V lost 6 bases, J lost 10 bases, and 11 bases stayed unmatched. The germline CDR1 and CDR2 sequences are SQVTM and ANQGSEA. As DNA, the CDR3 is TGCAGCGTCCCTACTAGCGGAGCGGGGGAGCAGTTCTTC. Protein: CSVPTSGAGEQFF.

The chain combines TRBV30 with TRBJ2-7; D perhaps matches TRBD2 (5 bases). Germline V CDR1 and CDR2: GTSNPN, SVGIG (reference sequence). The V end was cut by 2 bases, the J end by 4 bases, with 18 bases between. The CDR3 extends over 15 amino acids. In nucleotides, the CDR3 is TGTGCCTGGAGTCAGGCCCGAGGGTTGGGGTACGAGCAGTACTTC. This encodes CAWSQARGLGYEQYF.

The count of this clone is one. The CDR3 sequence is CASSSGGEGNTIYF. Written as DNA, the CDR3 is TGTGCCAGCAGTTCAGGGGGCGAAGGAAACACCATATATTTT. This sequence joins TRBV27 and TRBJ1-3, with TRBD1 matching 8 bases. V trimming: 4 bases; J trimming: 4 bases; junction bases outside the gene matches: 3. CDR3 length: 14 residues. Germline CDR1 is MNHEY and CDR2 is SMNVEV (reference sequence).

V is TRBV27 and J is TRBJ2-2; the D call may be TRBD1 or TRBD2 (6 bases each). CDR1 is MNHEY, CDR2 SMNVEV, per germline (reference sequence). Trimming took off 5 bases at V and 4 bases at J, with 20 bases between the two ends. CDR3 length: 17 residues. DNA for the CDR3: TGTGCCAGCAGTACGATGTGGGGGCAGGGAGGCACCGGGGAGCTGTTTTTT. The encoded protein is CASSTMWGQGGTGELFF.

The genes are TRBV18 and TRBJ2-1, with TRBD1 identical over 9 bases. The germline CDR1 and CDR2 sequences are KGHSH and LQKENI. The CDR3 loop spans 15 amino acids. V lost 2 bases to trimming and J lost 10 bases; unmatched junction nucleotides: 9. CDR3 coding DNA: TGTGCCAGCTCACCAAATGGACAGGGGTTTCTCGAGCAGTTCTTC. Amino acid sequence: CASSPNGQGFLEQFF.

This chain joins TRBV7-9 and TRBJ1-1; D may be TRBD1 (6 bases). Between the trimmed V and J ends, which lost 5 bases and 10 bases, there was a span of 14 bases. The germline CDR1 and CDR2 sequences are SEHNR and FQNEAQ (reference sequence). CDR3 length equals 12 residues. The CDR3 loop is CASSEQGAGAFF. The CDR3 region has the DNA TGTGCCAGCAGCGAACAGGGAGCGGGAGCTTTCTTT.

This clone was counted a single time. V and J are TRBV6-5 and TRBJ2-3; TRBD2 is a possible D gene (5 bases). Germline-derived CDR1 and CDR2 are MNHEY and SVGAGI. The germline V and J ends were trimmed by 4 bases and 6 bases, with 11 bases remaining between them. This CDR3 has 13 residues. Here the CDR3 reads CASSFEGWDTQYF. In DNA, the CDR3 is TGTGCCAGCAGTTTCGAGGGTTGGGATACGCAGTATTTT.

The chain couples TRBV9 to TRBJ2-6; TRBD2 matches at 7 bases. The CDR3 length is 19 residues. The V segment lost 2 bases and the J segment 0 bases; nucleotides outside the gene matches: 11. The germline V gene encodes CDR1 SGDLS and CDR2 YYNGEE. The CDR3 protein is CASSVPQSGGLSGANVLTF. The CDR3 DNA sequence: TGTGCCAGCAGCGTGCCTCAGTCGGGGGGACTCTCTGGGGCCAACGTCCTGACTTTC.

The chain uses TRBV27 and TRBJ2-1, with 8 bases fitting TRBD2. The CDR3 consists of 17 residues. Per the germline V gene, CDR1 is MNHEY and CDR2 is SMNVEV (reference sequence). The V segment lost 2 bases and the J segment 8 bases; nucleotides outside the gene matches: 14. The CDR3 coding sequence is TGTGCCAGCAGTTTACGGTTTCTGGCGGGAGGTGTCGATGAGCAGTTCTTC. As protein: CASSLRFLAGGVDEQFF.

The gene calls are TRBV7-9 and TRBJ2-3; D perhaps matches TRBD1 (6 bases). Germline lookup yields CDR1 SEHNR and CDR2 FQNEAQ (reference sequence). There are 14 residues in the CDR3. Trimming took 4 bases from V and 6 from J, leaving 14 bases between them. CDR3 nucleotide sequence: TGTGCCAGCAGCTCCAACCCGCAGGGGGATACGCAGTATTTT. Translated: CASSSNPQGDTQYF.

The rearrangement uses TRBV11-2 and TRBJ2-1, with a tentative D call TRBD1 (6 bases). The CDR3 covers 16 residues. The germline V gene has CDR1 SGHAT and CDR2 FQNNGV. V lost 6 bases and J lost 0, with 15 bases in between. The CDR3: CASRKQGSSSYNEQFF. The CDR3 nucleotides read TGTGCCAGCAGGAAGCAGGGGTCCAGCTCCTACAATGAGCAGTTCTTC.

This chain uses TRBV7-3 with TRBJ1-5; no clear D. V was clipped by 3 bases and J by 3 bases, with 6 bases between them. CDR3 size: 13 residues. Germline V gene lookup returns CDR1 SGHTA and CDR2 FQGTGA. This CDR3 is CASSLGHNQPQHF. Written as DNA, the CDR3 is TGTGCCAGCAGCTTGGGCCACAATCAGCCCCAGCATTTT.

The rearrangement joins TRBV7-9 to TRBJ2-5; D might be TRBD2 (7 bases). CDR3 length: 13 residues. Looked up from germline, CDR1 is SEHNR and CDR2 is FQNEAQ (reference sequence). The V and J ends lost 5 bases and 3 bases respectively, with 10 bases between them. Written as DNA, the CDR3 is TGTGCCAGCAGCCTAGGGGGGGAAGAGACCCAGTACTTC. This codes for CASSLGGEETQYF.

The rearrangement uses TRBV11-1 and TRBJ1-1; the match to TRBD1 covers 8 bases. The V gene end was trimmed by 10 bases and the J gene end by 8 bases; junction bases not matched to a gene: 9. The germline CDR1 and CDR2 sequences are SGHAT and FQDESV (reference sequence). The CDR3 length is 12 residues. CDR3 sequence reads: CATGQGPSEAFF. The CDR3 DNA sequence: TGTGCCACCGGACAGGGCCCTTCCGAAGCTTTCTTT.

This sequence joins TRBV14 and TRBJ1-1; D remains unclear. There are 12 residues in the CDR3. Trimming left V 7 bases short and J 8 bases short, with 14 bases between. Germline V gene lookup returns CDR1 SGHDN and CDR2 FVKESK. The CDR3 loop is CASKKTGPEAFF. The CDR3 region has the DNA TGTGCCAGCAAAAAAACGGGCCCGGAAGCTTTCTTT.

The chain has TRBV7-9 and TRBJ1-2; 8 bases agree with TRBD1. Germline-derived CDR1 and CDR2 are SEHNR and FQNEAQ (reference sequence). This CDR3 has 19 residues. V lost 4 bases to trimming and J lost 8 bases; unmatched junction nucleotides: 24. The CDR3 region is CASSSDRFRGLYVIEGYTF. CDR3 DNA sequence: TGTGCCAGCAGCTCAGACCGTTTCAGGGGGCTTTACGTTATTGAAGGCTACACCTTC. Using reference TRBV7-9 and TRBJ1-2 for the parts outside the CDR3, the full variable domain is DTGVSQNPRHKITKRGQNVTFRCDPISEHNRLYWYRQTLGQGPEFLTYFQNEAQLEKSRLLSDRFSAERPKGSFSTLEIQRTEQGDSAMYLCASSSDRFRGLYVIEGYTFGSGTRLTVV.

The J gene is TRBJ2-3, the V gene TRBV30; 14 bases align to TRBD2. Germline loops: CDR1 GTSNPN, CDR2 SVGIG (reference sequence). V shed 3 bases and J 5 bases; nucleotides not matched to a gene: 13. The CDR3 sequence is 18 residues long. The CDR3, as DNA: TGTGCCTGGAGCCTGACGGGACTAGCGGGAGTGGTCGGAGATACGCAGTATTTT. It specifies CAWSLTGLAGVVGDTQYF.

The rearrangement uses TRBV27 and TRBJ2-1, with 10 nucleotides matching TRBD2. Germline V gene data show CDR1 as MNHEY and CDR2 as SMNVEV (reference sequence). J gave up 5 bases and V 3 bases, and 22 bases lay outside the gene matches. The CDR3 consists of 21 residues. In DNA form, the CDR3 reads TGTGCCAGCAGTTTTTTTGGAGCGGGAGGGCCAACAAGCGTCCCCGACAATGAGCAGTTCTTC. Translation: CASSFFGAGGPTSVPDNEQFF.

The gene calls are TRBV27 and TRBJ1-4, with 8 bases lining up with TRBD1. J was trimmed by 7 bases and V by 6 bases; bases with no gene match: 10. Germline V gene sequence: CDR1 MNHEY, CDR2 SMNVEV (reference sequence). This CDR3 is 15 amino acids long. The CDR3 protein is CASSPRTGYFEKLFF. The DNA for the CDR3 is TGTGCCAGCAGCCCACGGACAGGGTACTTTGAAAAACTGTTTTTT. Filled out from reference TRBV27 and TRBJ1-4, the complete variable domain reads EAQVTQNPRYLITVTGKKLTVTCSQNMNHEYMSWYRQDPGLGLRQIYYSMNVEVTDKGDVPEGYKVSRKEKRNFPLILESPSPNQTSLYFCASSPRTGYFEKLFFGSGTQLSVL.

The chain is built from TRBV9 and TRBJ1-1; a weak D match, TRBD1 (6 bases). The CDR3 sequence is 13 residues long. CDR1 is SGDLS, CDR2 YYNGEE, per germline. Trimming pared 0 bases from V and 5 bases from J, leaving 8 bases between. CDR3 nucleotides: TGTGCCAGCAGCGTAGGTCAGGGGACTGAAGCTTTCTTT. Protein sequence: CASSVGQGTEAFF. Based on the CDR3 plus reference TRBV9 and TRBJ1-1, the full variable domain is DSGVTQTPKHLITATGQRVTLRCSPRSGDLSVYWYQQSLDQGLQFLIQYYNGEERAKGNILERFSAQQFPDLHSELNLSSLELGDSALYFCASSVGQGTEAFFGQGTRLTVV.